The rows below give T cell receptor beta chains drawn from one sample of a study of blood T cell repertoires in COVID-19. Profiling relied on immunoSEQ multiplex PCR, and the TCRdb table lists in-frame clones only, not all of them. The table lists 90,000 to 100,000 clones, around nine tenths of them singletons. The sequencing input was peripheral blood. The receptors originated from a human donor in a cohort sampled during active COVID-19. CDR3s include the opening cysteine and the closing phenylalanine or tryptophan. The D gene is left open where the match is weak. Clone sizes are given selectively: once, few, many, or a class where the clone is expanded.

abundance	d_gene	v_gene	j_gene	CDR3nt	CDR3aa
-	TRBD2	TRBV7-9	TRBJ2-1	TGTGCCAGCAGCTTAGCCAGCGGGGGGGCAATCTTC	CASSLASGGAIF
-	-	TRBV10-3	TRBJ2-3	TGTGCCATCAGTGAGTCTAGCCAAAGCACAGATACGCAGTATTTT	CAISESSQSTDTQYF
-	TRBD1	TRBV7-3	TRBJ2-7	TGTGCCAGCAGCTTAATGGGACAGGGCCACGAGCAGTACTTC	CASSLMGQGHEQYF
-	-	TRBV6-5	TRBJ1-2	TGTGCCAGCAGTCCGTCCGGGTTTCATGGCTACACCTTC	CASSPSGFHGYTF
-	-	TRBV6-2/TRBV6-3	TRBJ1-5	TGTGCCAGCAGTTATGGACAGCCTTATAGCAATCAGCCCCAGCATTTT	CASSYGQPYSNQPQHF
-	TRBD1	TRBV11-1	TRBJ2-3	TGTGCCAGCAGCCTTCACAGGGGGACAGATACGCAGTATTTT	CASSLHRGTDTQYF
-	-	TRBV19	TRBJ1-1	TGTGCCAGTAGTAGATTGGGATCAGGGGAACGCACTGAAGCTTTCTTT	CASSRLGSGERTEAFF
-	-	TRBV5-5	TRBJ1-2	TGTGCCAGCAGCGTGGACACAGTTTACACCTTC	CASSVDTVYTF
-	-	TRBV6-5	TRBJ1-2	TGTGCCAGCAGTCACGAGGGAGGCAACTATGGCTACACCTTC	CASSHEGGNYGYTF
-	-	TRBV6-2/TRBV6-3	TRBJ2-7	TGTGCCAGCAGTTACGAGAACGGCTACGAGCAGTACTTC	CASSYENGYEQYF
many	-	TRBV7-2	TRBJ2-3	TGTGCCGGCGGTGCAGGGGTGTTAGATACGCAGTATTTT	CAGGAGVLDTQYF
-	-	TRBV13	TRBJ2-7	TGTGCCAGCAGCTTCGGGTACGAGCAGTACTTC	CASSFGYEQYF
-	TRBD1	TRBV3-1/TRBV3-2	TRBJ2-2	TGTGCCAGCAGCCCCTCGACAGGGTGGACCGGGGAGCTGTTTTTT	CASSPSTGWTGELFF
-	TRBD2	TRBV5-1	TRBJ2-1	TGCGCCAGCAGCCCTAGCGGGGGGCCGAACTACAATGAGCAGTTCTTC	CASSPSGGPNYNEQFF
once	TRBD1	TRBV10-3	TRBJ2-7	TGTGCCATCAGTAAACAGGGGGCCTACGAGCAGTACTTC	CAISKQGAYEQYF
-	-	TRBV5-4	TRBJ1-2	TGTGCCAGCAGCTCCCAGGACAGTTCCTTGGGGTATGGCTACACCTTC	CASSSQDSSLGYGYTF
-	-	TRBV3-1/TRBV3-2	TRBJ1-1	TGTGCCAGCAGCCAAGCCGGGGAGAACACTGAAGCTTTCTTT	CASSQAGENTEAFF
-	-	TRBV9	TRBJ2-5	TGTGCCAGCAGCGTAGAGGAAGGAGTACAAGAGACCCAGTACTTC	CASSVEEGVQETQYF
once	-	TRBV28	TRBJ1-4	TGTGCCAGCAGGGAGGGTTCTTATGAAAAACTGTTTTTT	CASREGSYEKLFF
-	-	TRBV5-1	TRBJ1-4	TGCGCCAGCAGCTTGGCGGGGGCGGGGGGCGAAAAACTGTTTTTT	CASSLAGAGGEKLFF
-	TRBD1	TRBV28	TRBJ1-1	TGTGCCAGCAGTTGGCGGGACAGGGAAGCTTTCTTT	CASSWRDREAFF
-	TRBD1	TRBV7-8	TRBJ1-4	TGTGCCAGCAGCCAAGACAGGGGGCTACGGACTAATGAAAAACTGTTTTTT	CASSQDRGLRTNEKLFF
-	-	TRBV5-4	TRBJ2-5	TGTGCCAGCACCATCGACCTCCCCGGGGAGACCCAGTACTTC	CASTIDLPGETQYF
-	-	TRBV7-9	TRBJ1-4	TGTGCCAGCAGTCAGGGGCTAGTTAATGAAAAACTGTTTTTT	CASSQGLVNEKLFF
-	-	TRBV11-2	TRBJ2-7	TGTGCCAGCAGCCCTGACAGGCCCTACGAGCAGTACTTC	CASSPDRPYEQYF
-	-	TRBV6-2/TRBV6-3	TRBJ2-1	TGTGCCAGCAGCGCAGGGGGAGGAGGACTTAATGAGCAGTTCTTC	CASSAGGGGLNEQFF
-	-	TRBV6-4	TRBJ1-2	TGTGCCAGCAGTGCCTCGGCAGGGGTCTATGGCTACACCTTC	CASSASAGVYGYTF
-	TRBD1	TRBV5-1	TRBJ2-1	TGCGCCAGCAGCTTCGACAGGGGGCAGGTCAATGAGCAGTTCTTC	CASSFDRGQVNEQFF
-	-	TRBV2	TRBJ2-3	TGTGCCAGCACGGTACTTCGGGGGGCGGATACGCAGTATTTT	CASTVLRGADTQYF
-	TRBD2	TRBV28	TRBJ2-7	TGTGCCAGCAGTTTTAAACTAGCGGGAGTTCTGGAAAGCTCCTACGAGCAGTACTTC	CASSFKLAGVLESSYEQYF
-	-	TRBV5-6	TRBJ2-1	TGTGCCAGCAGCTTTTCGGGGGACAGAGTGTACTACAATGAGCAGTTCTTC	CASSFSGDRVYYNEQFF
-	-	TRBV19	TRBJ2-5	TGTGCCAGTAGTATAGCGGGACAAGAGACCCAGTACTTC	CASSIAGQETQYF
-	TRBD2	TRBV5-6	TRBJ2-7	TGTGCCAGCAGCCCAGGGACTAACTACGAGCAGTACTTC	CASSPGTNYEQYF
few	-	TRBV30	TRBJ1-5	TGTGCCTGGAGCCCCAGGTGGCCCCAGCATTTT	CAWSPRWPQHF
-	TRBD1	TRBV4-2	TRBJ1-4	TGTGCCAGCAGCCACCGGACAGGGAATGAAAAACTGTTTTTT	CASSHRTGNEKLFF
-	TRBD1	TRBV5-1	TRBJ1-1	TGCGCCAGCAGCCGGACAGGATCCACTGAAGCTTTCTTT	CASSRTGSTEAFF
-	-	TRBV5-6	TRBJ1-4	TGTGCCAGCAGCTTTGGACAGCCGCCTGGAAAACTGTTTTTT	CASSFGQPPGKLFF
-	-	TRBV3-1/TRBV3-2	TRBJ1-1	TGTGCCAGCAGCCAAGGGCCAGGGAACACTGAAGCTTTCTTT	CASSQGPGNTEAFF
few	-	TRBV5-8	TRBJ2-2	TGTGCCAGCAGCTTCCGGGGTAGTTGGACCGGGGAGCTGTTTTTT	CASSFRGSWTGELFF
-	TRBD1	TRBV24-1	TRBJ2-1	TGTGCCACCAGTGACTCCACAGGGGCCAGGGATTACAATGAGCAGTTCTTC	CATSDSTGARDYNEQFF
-	-	TRBV7-2	TRBJ1-6	TGTGCCAGCAGCTTCAGCAGGGGATATACCTCCTATAATTCACCCCTCCACTTT	CASSFSRGYTSYNSPLHF
-	TRBD1	TRBV7-6	TRBJ1-1	TGTGCCAGCAGCCTCCGTCAGGGACAGACCATGAACACTGAAGCTTTCTTT	CASSLRQGQTMNTEAFF
-	TRBD2	TRBV27	TRBJ2-5	TGTGCCAGCAGCCTAGCGGGAGAATGGGAGACCCAGTACTTC	CASSLAGEWETQYF
-	TRBD1	TRBV27	TRBJ2-1	TGTGCCAGCAGTTTCACGGGACAGGGGGCCAATGAGCAGTTCTTC	CASSFTGQGANEQFF
-	-	TRBV4-3	TRBJ1-1	TGCGCCAGCAGCCAAACACCGGGGGCTGAAGCTTTCTTT	CASSQTPGAEAFF
-	TRBD2	TRBV7-8	TRBJ2-3	TGTGCCCGCAGCCGGGGGCGGGGGGGGCCGGATACGCAGTATTTT	CARSRGRGGPDTQYF
-	-	TRBV7-3	TRBJ2-2	TGTGCCAGCAGCTTAAATCCGACCGGTTCAGGCGGGGAGCTGTTTTTT	CASSLNPTGSGGELFF
-	-	TRBV29-1	TRBJ1-2	TGCAGCGTAGAGGGGGAAAACTATGGCTACACCTTC	CSVEGENYGYTF
-	TRBD2	TRBV19	TRBJ2-3	TGTGCCAGTAGTATAGGGGGACTAGCGGGGGTAAACACAGATACGCAGTATTTT	CASSIGGLAGVNTDTQYF
-	-	TRBV18	TRBJ1-4	TGTGCCAGCTCACCGAGCGGGTCCGAAAAACTGTTTTTT	CASSPSGSEKLFF
-	TRBD1	TRBV30	TRBJ1-2	TGTGCCTGGACACAGGGGGCCTATGGCTACACCTTC	CAWTQGAYGYTF
-	-	TRBV6-1	TRBJ2-1	TGTGCCAGCAGTGACAGGTATGAGCAGTTCTTC	CASSDRYEQFF